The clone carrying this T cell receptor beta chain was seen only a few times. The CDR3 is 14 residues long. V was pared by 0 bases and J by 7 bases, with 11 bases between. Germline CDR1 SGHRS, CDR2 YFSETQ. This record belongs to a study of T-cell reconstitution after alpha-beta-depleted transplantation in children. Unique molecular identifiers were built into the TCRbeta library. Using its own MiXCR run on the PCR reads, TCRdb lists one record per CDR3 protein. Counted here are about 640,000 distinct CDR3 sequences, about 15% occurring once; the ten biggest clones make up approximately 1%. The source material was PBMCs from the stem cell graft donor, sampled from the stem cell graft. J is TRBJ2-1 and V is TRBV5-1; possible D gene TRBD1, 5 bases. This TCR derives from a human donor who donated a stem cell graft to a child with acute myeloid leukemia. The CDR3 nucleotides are TGCGCCAGCAGCTTGGTTCCAAAGGGGAATGAGCAGTTCTTC. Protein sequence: CASSLVPKGNEQFF.